The clone carrying this TCR beta chain was counted at least ten times. As yet, its antigen is unknown. These data belong to a study of T cells after yellow fever vaccination. Study summary: SMART-Seq v4 Ultra Low Input prepared the low-cell-number fractions.

Study-wide findings and caveats: Detected again after the booster were most primary-vaccination clones, at 96% CD4 and roughly 88% CD8.

V was shortened by 7 bases and J by 9 bases, with 10 bases between the two germline ends. The CDR3 sequence is 12 residues long. TCR cDNA was made by 5'RACE template switching, adding a universal primer site and UMIs. In TCRdb, the 5' RACE reads were re-called with MiXCR into one record per CDR3 protein. Here the sample spans some 110,000 distinct CDR3 sequences, about 7.4% being singletons. The V and J genes are TRBV12-3 or TRBV12-4 and TRBJ1-6, with no clear D. The clonotype originates from a man younger than 35 who received the YFV17D yellow fever vaccine. The material was CD4+ T cells sorted from PBMCs, obtained 10 days after the first yellow fever vaccination. Here the CDR3 DNA reads TGTGCCAGCACCCGGAATCCTTCACCCCTCCACTTT. Residues: CASTRNPSPLHF.